The clone carrying this T cell receptor beta chain was seen at least ten times. As yet, its antigen is unknown. The read gets to within 3 residues of the CDR3 end, and the germline J gene fills in the rest. Heparinized whole blood, about 5 to 9 ml, came from each donor. The protocol was immunoSEQ multiplex PCR, while the TCRdb copy is restricted to in-frame clones and leaves out a portion. Reported are about 35,000 clones, none seen only once; the ten largest carry approximately 2.6%. The sample belongs to a study of T cell clonality in common variable immunodeficiency. Study-wide results and limits: In common variable immunodeficiency, TCR beta chains reportedly carried fewer deletions and N-nucleotide insertions. Compared with controls, CVID subjects had fewer shared TCRbeta clones.

Trimming took 6 bases from V and 7 from J, leaving 6 bases between them. The CDR3 has 9 amino acids. CDR1 SQVTM and CDR2 ANQGSEA come from the germline V gene. The source is a person between 18 and 75 years old in good health. Sample: peripheral blood mononuclear cells. This chain uses TRBV29-1 with TRBJ1-2, with D uncertain. The sequenced part of the CDR3 DNA is TGCAGCGTAACAGCTGGC. This codes for CSVTAG. The entire CDR3 is CSVTAGYTF.